This is a list of T cell receptor beta chains from one sample in a study of blood T cell repertoires in COVID-19. This table comes from immunoSEQ multiplex PCR, and its TCRdb copy is limited to in-frame clones, with some not included. The data show tens of thousands of clones, around 87% seen once. The sequenced material came from peripheral blood. These receptors were taken from an elderly man with active or convalescent COVID-19. Both conserved end residues are part of each CDR3. The order of the fields is CDR3 protein, CDR3 DNA, J gene, clone size, D gene, V gene. The D gene is left open where the match is weak. Expanded clones get a size class; other rows say once, few or many, or leave the size out.

CATRGQTYNEQFF | TGTGCCACCAGGGGACAGACCTACAATGAGCAGTTCTTC | TRBJ2-1 | . | TRBD1 | TRBV24-1
CASSLGSGRALTGELFF | TGTGCCAGCAGTCTTGGTAGCGGGAGGGCCCTGACCGGGGAGCTGTTTTTT | TRBJ2-2 | . | TRBD2 | TRBV7-3
CASSLDRSNEQFF | TGCGCCAGCAGCTTGGACAGGAGTAATGAGCAGTTCTTC | TRBJ2-1 | . | . | TRBV5-1
CASSQGGLGQETQYF | TGCGCCAGCAGCCAAGGGGGACTGGGGCAAGAGACCCAGTACTTC | TRBJ2-5 | . | . | TRBV4-1
CASSRDRGKETQYF | TGCGCCAGCAGTCGGGACAGGGGAAAAGAGACCCAGTACTTC | TRBJ2-5 | . | TRBD1 | TRBV5-1
CASLGRGVSGELFF | TGTGCCAGCCTGGGGCGGGGGGTTTCCGGGGAGCTGTTTTTT | TRBJ2-2 | . | TRBD2 | TRBV7-2
CASSSRTSRSYNEQFF | TGTGCCAGCAGCTCCCGGACTAGCCGATCCTACAATGAGCAGTTCTTC | TRBJ2-1 | . | TRBD2 | TRBV7-9
CASRPASGRRTDTQYF | TGTGCCAGCAGGCCCGCCAGTGGGAGGCGCACAGATACGCAGTATTTT | TRBJ2-3 | . | . | TRBV27
CASSGGTGELFF | TGTGCCAGCAGCGGGGGCACCGGGGAGCTGTTTTTT | TRBJ2-2 | . | . | TRBV28
CASSDGQAHLRNIQYF | TGCGCCAGCAGTGACGGACAGGCCCACCTCAGGAACATTCAGTACTTC | TRBJ2-4 | . | TRBD1 | TRBV10-2
CATSDPRDTTDTQYF | TGTGCCACCAGTGACCCCCGGGACACCACAGATACGCAGTATTTT | TRBJ2-3 | . | . | TRBV24-1
CASSIRTSQRETQYF | TGTGCCAGCAGCATCAGGACTAGCCAGCGGGAGACCCAGTACTTC | TRBJ2-5 | . | TRBD2 | TRBV7-2
CASSIGADGYEKLFF | TGTGCCAGTAGTATAGGGGCAGATGGGTATGAAAAACTGTTTTTT | TRBJ1-4 | . | . | TRBV19
CASSPSRFDNSPLHF | TGTGCCAGCAGCCCTTCGAGGTTCGATAATTCACCCCTCCACTTT | TRBJ1-6 | few | . | TRBV11-3
CASSQQGGEETQYF | TGTGCCAGCTCACAACAGGGTGGAGAGGAGACCCAGTACTTC | TRBJ2-5 | . | . | TRBV18
CASSSLAGGGKNIQYF | TGCGCCAGCAGCTCCCTTGCGGGGGGTGGCAAAAACATTCAGTACTTC | TRBJ2-4 | . | TRBD2 | TRBV5-1
CSAQRGEDYTF | TGCAGTGCCCAGCGGGGGGAGGACTACACCTTC | TRBJ1-2 | few | . | TRBV20-1